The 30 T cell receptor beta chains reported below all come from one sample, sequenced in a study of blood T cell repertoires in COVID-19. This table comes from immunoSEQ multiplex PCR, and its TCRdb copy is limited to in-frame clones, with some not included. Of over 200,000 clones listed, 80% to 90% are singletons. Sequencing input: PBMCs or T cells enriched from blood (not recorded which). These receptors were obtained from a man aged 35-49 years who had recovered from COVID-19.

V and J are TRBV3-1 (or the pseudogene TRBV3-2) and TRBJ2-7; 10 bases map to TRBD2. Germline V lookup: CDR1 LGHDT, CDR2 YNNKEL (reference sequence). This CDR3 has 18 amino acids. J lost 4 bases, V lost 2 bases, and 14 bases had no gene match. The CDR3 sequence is CASSQSLAGAWGQYEQYF. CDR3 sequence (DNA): TGTGCCAGCAGCCAATCCCTAGCGGGAGCCTGGGGGCAATACGAGCAGTACTTC.

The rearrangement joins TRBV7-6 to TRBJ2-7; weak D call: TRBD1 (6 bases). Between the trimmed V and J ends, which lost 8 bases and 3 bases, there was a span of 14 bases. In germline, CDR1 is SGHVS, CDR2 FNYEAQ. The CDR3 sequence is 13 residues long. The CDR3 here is CASSLGAYYEQYF. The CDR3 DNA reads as TGTGCCAGCTCGCTGGGGGCGTACTACGAGCAGTACTTC.

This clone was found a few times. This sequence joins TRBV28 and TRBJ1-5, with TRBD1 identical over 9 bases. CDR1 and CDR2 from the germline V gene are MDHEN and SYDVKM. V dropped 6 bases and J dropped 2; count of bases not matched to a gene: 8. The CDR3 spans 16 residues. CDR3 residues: CASRKQGAVGNQPQHF. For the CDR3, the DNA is TGTGCCAGCAGGAAACAGGGGGCTGTCGGCAATCAGCCCCAGCATTTT.

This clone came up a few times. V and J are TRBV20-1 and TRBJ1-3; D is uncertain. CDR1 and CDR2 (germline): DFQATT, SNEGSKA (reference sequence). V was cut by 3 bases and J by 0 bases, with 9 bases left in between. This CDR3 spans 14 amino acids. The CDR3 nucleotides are TGCAGTGCTAGTCCGGGTCTCTCTGGAAACACCATATATTTT. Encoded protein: CSASPGLSGNTIYF.

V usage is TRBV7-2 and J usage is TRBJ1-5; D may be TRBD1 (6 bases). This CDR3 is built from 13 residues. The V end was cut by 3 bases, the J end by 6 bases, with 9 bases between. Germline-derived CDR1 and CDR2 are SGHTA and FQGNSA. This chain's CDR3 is CASSFSGVQPQHF. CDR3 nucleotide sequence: TGTGCCAGCAGCTTTTCAGGGGTTCAGCCCCAGCATTTT.

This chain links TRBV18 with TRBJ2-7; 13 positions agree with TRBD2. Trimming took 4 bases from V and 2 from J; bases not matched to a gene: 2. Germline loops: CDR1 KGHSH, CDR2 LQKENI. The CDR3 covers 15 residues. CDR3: CASSLGTSGTYEQYF. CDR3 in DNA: TGTGCCAGCTCACTCGGGACTAGCGGGACCTACGAGCAGTACTTC.

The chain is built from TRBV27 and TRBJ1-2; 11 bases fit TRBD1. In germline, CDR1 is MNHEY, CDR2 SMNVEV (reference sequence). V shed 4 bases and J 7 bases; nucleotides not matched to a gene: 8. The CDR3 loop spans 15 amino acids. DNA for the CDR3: TGTGCCAGCAGTTCCTGGACAGGGGGCAAGAGTGGCTACACCTTC. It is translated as CASSSWTGGKSGYTF.

The CDR3 sequence: CASSISLYNEQFF. The CDR3 DNA sequence: TGTGCCAGTAGTATATCCCTCTACAATGAGCAGTTCTTC. This chain links TRBV19 with TRBJ2-1; D unresolved. Germline V lookup: CDR1 LNHDA, CDR2 SQIVND (reference sequence). V shed 2 bases and J shed 3 bases, with 5 bases lying between them. CDR3 length: 13 amino acids.

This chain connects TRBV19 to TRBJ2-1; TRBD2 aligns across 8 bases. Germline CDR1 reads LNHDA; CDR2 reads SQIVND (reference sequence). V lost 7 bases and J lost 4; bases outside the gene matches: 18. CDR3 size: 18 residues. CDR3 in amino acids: CASNRERERLAPYNEQFF. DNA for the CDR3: TGTGCCAGTAACAGGGAAAGAGAAAGACTAGCGCCTTACAATGAGCAGTTCTTC.

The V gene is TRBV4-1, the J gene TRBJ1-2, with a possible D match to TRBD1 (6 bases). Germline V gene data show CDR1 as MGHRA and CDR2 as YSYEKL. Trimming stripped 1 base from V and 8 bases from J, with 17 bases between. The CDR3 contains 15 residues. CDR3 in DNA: TGCGCCAGCAGCCAAGCGCCAGGGGACCCAGTGGGCTACACCTTC. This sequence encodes CASSQAPGDPVGYTF.

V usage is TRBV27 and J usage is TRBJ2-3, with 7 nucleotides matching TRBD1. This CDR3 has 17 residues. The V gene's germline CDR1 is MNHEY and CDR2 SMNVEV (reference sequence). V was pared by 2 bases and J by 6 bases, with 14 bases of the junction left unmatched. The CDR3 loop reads CASSLLKSDRRRDTQYF. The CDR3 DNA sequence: TGTGCCAGCAGTTTACTCAAATCGGACAGGAGGAGGGATACGCAGTATTTT.

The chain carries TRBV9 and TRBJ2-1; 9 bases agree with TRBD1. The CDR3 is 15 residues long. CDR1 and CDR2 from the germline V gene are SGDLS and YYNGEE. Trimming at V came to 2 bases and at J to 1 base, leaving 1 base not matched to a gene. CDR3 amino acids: CASSVTGGSYNEQFF. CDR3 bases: TGTGCCAGCAGCGTGACAGGGGGTTCCTACAATGAGCAGTTCTTC.

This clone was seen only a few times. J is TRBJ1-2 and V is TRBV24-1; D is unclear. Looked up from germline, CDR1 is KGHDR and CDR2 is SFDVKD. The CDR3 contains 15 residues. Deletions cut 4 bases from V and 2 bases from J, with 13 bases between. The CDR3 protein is CATSESRRTNYGYTF. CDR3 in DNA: TGTGCCACCAGTGAGTCGCGCCGAACCAACTATGGCTACACCTTC.

As DNA, the CDR3 is TGTGCCAGCAGCACCGTGAAGGCAGGGGCGAATGGCTACACCTTC. It translates to CASSTVKAGANGYTF. The chain has TRBV7-2 and TRBJ1-2; tentative D call: TRBD1 (6 bases). V shed 5 bases and J shed 6 bases, with 19 bases lying between them. The germline CDR1 and CDR2 sequences are SGHTA and FQGNSA. The CDR3 spans 15 residues. Variable domain in full (rest from reference TRBV7-2 and TRBJ1-2): GAGVSQSPSNKVTEKGKDVELRCDPISGHTALYWYRQSLGQGLEFLIYFQGNSAPDKSGLPSDRFSAERTGGSVSTLTIQRTQQEDSAVYLCASSTVKAGANGYTFGSGTRLTVV.

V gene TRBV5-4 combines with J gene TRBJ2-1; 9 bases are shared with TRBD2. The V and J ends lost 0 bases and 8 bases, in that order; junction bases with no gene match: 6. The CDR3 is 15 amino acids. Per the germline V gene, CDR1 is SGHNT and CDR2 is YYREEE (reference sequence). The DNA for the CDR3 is TGTGCCAGCAGCTTGGATAGCGGGAGAACCCATGAGCAGTTCTTC. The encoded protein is CASSLDSGRTHEQFF.

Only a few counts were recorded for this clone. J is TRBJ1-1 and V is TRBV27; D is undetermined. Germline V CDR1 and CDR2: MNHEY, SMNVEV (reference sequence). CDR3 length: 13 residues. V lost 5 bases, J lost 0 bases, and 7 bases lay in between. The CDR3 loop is CASSQRMNTEAFF. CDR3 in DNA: TGTGCCAGCAGTCAGCGAATGAACACTGAAGCTTTCTTT.

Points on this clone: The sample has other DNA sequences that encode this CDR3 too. CDR3 sequence: CASSYREGQPQHF. The CDR3 DNA is TGTGCCAGCAGTTATCGGGAGGGCCAGCCCCAGCATTTT. The chain is built from TRBV6-5 and TRBJ1-5; the D is unclear. Trimming shortened V by 3 bases and J by 7 bases, and 10 bases separated the two germline ends. The CDR3 totals 13 residues. CDR1 is MNHEY, CDR2 SVGAGI, per germline.

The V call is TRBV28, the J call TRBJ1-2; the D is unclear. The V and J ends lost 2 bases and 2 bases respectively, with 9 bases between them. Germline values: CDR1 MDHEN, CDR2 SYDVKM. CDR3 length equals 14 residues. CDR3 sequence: CASSLGSSNYGYTF. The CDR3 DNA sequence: TGTGCCAGCAGTTTAGGATCTAGCAACTATGGCTACACCTTC.

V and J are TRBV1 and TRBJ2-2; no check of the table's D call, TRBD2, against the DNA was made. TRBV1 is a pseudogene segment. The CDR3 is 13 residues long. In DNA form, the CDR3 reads TGCACTCATAGCGGGGGGGCCCCCGGGGAGCTGTTTTTT. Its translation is CTHSGGAPGELFF.

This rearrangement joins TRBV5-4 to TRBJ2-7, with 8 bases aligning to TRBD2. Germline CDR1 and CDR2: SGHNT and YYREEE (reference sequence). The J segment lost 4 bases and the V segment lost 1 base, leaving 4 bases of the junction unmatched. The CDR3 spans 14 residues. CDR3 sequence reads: CASSLRGGRYEQYF. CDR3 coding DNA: TGTGCCAGCAGCTTGCGGGGGGGGAGGTACGAGCAGTACTTC.

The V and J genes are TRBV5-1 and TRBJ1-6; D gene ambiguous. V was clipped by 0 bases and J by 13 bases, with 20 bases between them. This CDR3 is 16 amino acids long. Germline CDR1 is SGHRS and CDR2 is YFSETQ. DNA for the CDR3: TGCGCCAGCAGCTTGGCTCGGGGTTTCGGTGGTAGTCCCCTCCACTTT. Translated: CASSLARGFGGSPLHF.

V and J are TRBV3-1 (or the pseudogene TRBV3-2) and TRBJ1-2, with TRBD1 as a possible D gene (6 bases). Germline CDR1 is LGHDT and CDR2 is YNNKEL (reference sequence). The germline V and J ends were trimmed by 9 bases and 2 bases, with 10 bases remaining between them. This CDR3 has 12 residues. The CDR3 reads CASMQGNYGYTF. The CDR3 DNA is TGTGCCAGTATGCAGGGGAACTATGGCTACACCTTC.

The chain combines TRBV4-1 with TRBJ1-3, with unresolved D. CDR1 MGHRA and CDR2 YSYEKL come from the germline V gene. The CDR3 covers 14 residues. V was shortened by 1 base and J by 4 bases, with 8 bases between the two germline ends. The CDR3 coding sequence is TGCGCCAGCAGCCAAGTTTCCCGGGGAAACACCATATATTTT. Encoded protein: CASSQVSRGNTIYF.

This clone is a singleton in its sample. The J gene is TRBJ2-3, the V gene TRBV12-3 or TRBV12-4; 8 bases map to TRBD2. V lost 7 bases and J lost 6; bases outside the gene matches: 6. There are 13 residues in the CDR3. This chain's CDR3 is CASTTGGRDTQYF. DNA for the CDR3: TGTGCCAGCACCACAGGCGGGAGGGATACGCAGTATTTT.

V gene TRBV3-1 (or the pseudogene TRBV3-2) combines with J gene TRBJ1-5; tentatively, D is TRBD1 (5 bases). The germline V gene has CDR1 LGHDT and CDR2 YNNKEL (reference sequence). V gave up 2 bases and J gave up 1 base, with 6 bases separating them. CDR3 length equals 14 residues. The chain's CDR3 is CASSQKGSNQPQHF. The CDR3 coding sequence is TGTGCCAGCAGCCAAAAGGGGAGCAATCAGCCCCAGCATTTT.

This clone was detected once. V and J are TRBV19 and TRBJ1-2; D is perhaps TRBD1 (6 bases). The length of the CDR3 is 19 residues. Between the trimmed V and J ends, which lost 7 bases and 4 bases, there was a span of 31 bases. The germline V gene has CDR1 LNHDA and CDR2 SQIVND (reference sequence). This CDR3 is CASTDILGRAPGHRYGYTF. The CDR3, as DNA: TGTGCCAGTACCGACATTTTAGGGAGGGCACCGGGACACCGCTATGGCTACACCTTC.

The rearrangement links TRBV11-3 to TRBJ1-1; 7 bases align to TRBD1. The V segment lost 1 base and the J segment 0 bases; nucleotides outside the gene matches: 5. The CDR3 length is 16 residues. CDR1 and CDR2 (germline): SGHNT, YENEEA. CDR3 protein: CASSLGPGQMNTEAFF. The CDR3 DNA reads TGTGCCAGCAGCTTAGGCCCGGGACAGATGAACACTGAAGCTTTCTTT. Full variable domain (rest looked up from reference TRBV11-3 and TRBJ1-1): EAGVVQSPRYKIIEKKQPVAFWCNPISGHNTLYWYLQNLGQGPELLIRYENEEAVDDSQLPKDRFSAERLKGVDSTLKIQPAELGDSAVYLCASSLGPGQMNTEAFFGQGTRLTVV.

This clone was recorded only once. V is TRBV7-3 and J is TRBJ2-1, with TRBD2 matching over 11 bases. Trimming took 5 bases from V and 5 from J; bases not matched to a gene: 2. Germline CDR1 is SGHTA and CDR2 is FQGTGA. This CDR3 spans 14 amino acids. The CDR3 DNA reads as TGTGCCAGCAGCCGTAGCGGGGGGGACAATGAGCAGTTCTTC. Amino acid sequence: CASSRSGGDNEQFF.

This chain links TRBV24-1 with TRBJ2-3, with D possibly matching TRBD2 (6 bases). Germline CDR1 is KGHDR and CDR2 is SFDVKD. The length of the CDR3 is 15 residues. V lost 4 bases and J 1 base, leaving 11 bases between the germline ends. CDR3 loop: CATSEGGTGTDTQYF. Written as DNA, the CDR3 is TGTGCCACCAGTGAGGGGGGAACAGGCACAGATACGCAGTATTTT.

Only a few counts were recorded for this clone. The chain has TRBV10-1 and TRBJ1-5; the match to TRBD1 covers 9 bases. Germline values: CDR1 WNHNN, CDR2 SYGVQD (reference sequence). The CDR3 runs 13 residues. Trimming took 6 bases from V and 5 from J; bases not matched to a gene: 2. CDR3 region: CASSRDRDQPQHF. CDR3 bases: TGCGCCAGCAGCAGGGACAGGGATCAGCCCCAGCATTTT.